This TCR beta chain was identified in a study of blood T cell repertoires in COVID-19. About the study: Spain, Italy and the United States supplied samples that represented acute and convalescent COVID-19. Sources were T cells, B-cell-depleted T cells, or PBMCs; the material itself was cDNA or gDNA.

V was trimmed by 7 bases and J by 3 bases, leaving 16 bases between them. Germline CDR1 SGHTA, CDR2 FQGTGA. CDR3 length: 14 residues. Generated by immunoSEQ multiplex PCR, the TCRdb table keeps only in-frame clones and is missing some. The sample contains 200,000 to 250,000 clones, around four fifths of which appear only once. The chain carries TRBV7-3 and TRBJ2-7, with no clear D. This TCR was sampled from a woman aged 45-59 years with active or convalescent COVID-19. Sequenced material: peripheral blood. The DNA for the CDR3 is TGTGCCAGCACTTCCCGTGAGGCGCGCTACGAGCAGTACTTC. This codes for CASTSREARYEQYF.